The present entry profiles one TCR beta chain with its context. The sample originates from a study of blood T cell repertoires in COVID-19. Seattle researchers signed up patients amid active infection and tracked them longitudinally. Data came from immunoSEQ multiplex PCR; TCRdb stores just in-frame clones and leaves some out. The sample consists of 60,000 to 85,000 clones, about 85% of them appearing once. Germline CDR1 reads SQVTM; CDR2 reads ANQGSEA. V gave up 6 bases and J gave up 5 bases; unmatched junction bases: 9. CDR3 length: 13 amino acids. This clonotype was sampled from a woman aged 45 to 65 with COVID-19, enrolled during active disease. This sequence joins TRBV29-1 and TRBJ2-5, with 7 bases matching TRBD1. What was sequenced was peripheral blood. DNA of the CDR3: TGCAGCGTGGCCAGGGGGAGTTTGGAGACCCAGTACTTC. Its translation: CSVARGSLETQYF.